These 30 T cell receptor beta chains were all obtained from the same sample, sequenced in a study of blood T cell repertoires in COVID-19. This table comes from immunoSEQ multiplex PCR, and its TCRdb copy is limited to in-frame clones, with some not included. The sample consists of around 50,000 clones, more than 70% of them appearing once. Material for sequencing was peripheral blood. The source of these receptors is a man aged 45-65 years with active COVID-19.

The chain combines TRBV3-1 (or the pseudogene TRBV3-2) with TRBJ2-3; D is ambiguous. The CDR3 length is 14 residues. Trimming took 0 bases from V and 0 from J, leaving 4 bases between them. Germline CDR1 and CDR2: LGHDT and YNNKEL (reference sequence). CDR3 DNA sequence: TGTGCCAGCAGCCAAGATATGAGCACAGATACGCAGTATTTT. This gives the protein CASSQDMSTDTQYF.

In DNA form, the CDR3 reads TGTGCCAGCAGCACCGGAGGGACAGGAGGGACTGAAGCTTTCTTT. Its protein is CASSTGGTGGTEAFF. The chain is built from TRBV6-5 and TRBJ1-1, with 8 bases that match TRBD1. The V and J ends lost 6 bases and 5 bases, in that order; junction bases with no gene match: 11. The CDR3 totals 15 residues. Germline CDR1 is MNHEY and CDR2 is SVGAGI.

The gene calls are TRBV4-1 and TRBJ2-4; D is unresolved. CDR1 and CDR2 from the germline V gene are MGHRA and YSYEKL. Deletions cut 1 base from V and 0 bases from J, with 16 bases between. The CDR3 is made up of 18 amino acids. The CDR3 DNA reads as TGCGCCAGCAGCCAAGGAAGAGTCCTAGGATTAGCCAAAAACATTCAGTACTTC. It codes for CASSQGRVLGLAKNIQYF.

The DNA of the CDR3 is TGTGCCAGCAGCTCCTCGCGGCAGACCCAGTACTTC. Its translation is CASSSSRQTQYF. The chain is built from TRBV5-4 and TRBJ2-5; D not resolved. The V gene lost 3 bases and the J gene lost 6 bases, with 9 bases spanning the gap. The CDR3 contains 12 residues. Germline values: CDR1 SGHNT, CDR2 YYREEE (reference sequence).

V and J are TRBV6-2 or TRBV6-3 and TRBJ2-1, with TRBD2 matching 13 bases. With 5 bases clipped from V and 7 bases from J, the junction kept 8 bases outside the gene matches. There are 16 residues in the CDR3. CDR1 and CDR2 from the germline V gene are MNHEY and SVGEGT. The CDR3, as DNA: TGTGCCAGCAGTCCCCGACTAGCGGGAGGCCTAAATGAGCAGTTCTTC. This gives the protein CASSPRLAGGLNEQFF.

This clone was seen a single time. V and J are TRBV4-2 and TRBJ2-7; tentative D call: TRBD2 (6 bases). This CDR3 is 16 amino acids long. V was cut by 3 bases and J by 0 bases, with 15 bases left in between. Germline lookup yields CDR1 LGHNA and CDR2 YNFKEQ. CDR3 bases: TGTGCCAGCAGCCACCCTTCTCGGGGGTACTCCTACGAGCAGTACTTC. Translation gives CASSHPSRGYSYEQYF.

V usage is TRBV9 and J usage is TRBJ2-7; 10 positions match TRBD2. CDR1 is SGDLS, CDR2 YYNGEE, per germline. Germline trimming cut 4 bases from V and 5 bases from J; bases unmatched to any gene: 9. CDR3 length: 15 amino acids. CDR3: CASSMGLARVDEQYF. CDR3 coding DNA: TGTGCCAGCAGCATGGGACTAGCGCGGGTCGACGAGCAGTACTTC.

This chain links TRBV9 with TRBJ2-6; possibly TRBD1 for D (6 bases). The germline V and J ends were trimmed by 2 bases and 2 bases, with 8 bases remaining between them. The CDR3 is made up of 15 amino acids. Germline assignment: CDR1 SGDLS and CDR2 YYNGEE. CDR3 protein: CASSVRTAGANVLTF. In DNA form, the CDR3 reads TGTGCCAGCAGCGTGAGGACAGCTGGGGCCAACGTCCTGACTTTC. Using reference TRBV9 and TRBJ2-6 for the parts outside the CDR3, the full variable domain is DSGVTQTPKHLITATGQRVTLRCSPRSGDLSVYWYQQSLDQGLQFLIQYYNGEERAKGNILERFSAQQFPDLHSELNLSSLELGDSALYFCASSVRTAGANVLTFGAGSRLTVL.

V usage is TRBV6-1 and J usage is TRBJ2-5, with no clear D. The germline CDR1 and CDR2 sequences are MNHNS and SASEGT. This CDR3 is 13 amino acids long. V gave up 5 bases and J gave up 3 bases, with 10 bases separating them. The CDR3 DNA reads TGTGCCAGCAGTTTTATATTCGAAGAGACCCAGTACTTC. Its protein is CASSFIFEETQYF.

This chain joins TRBV6-5 and TRBJ1-2; D not resolved. The CDR3 runs 15 residues. Per the germline V gene, CDR1 is MNHEY and CDR2 is SVGAGI. Trimming shortened V by 0 bases and J by 4 bases, and 12 bases separated the two germline ends. CDR3 sequence: CASSYSGGVSYGYTF. DNA of the CDR3: TGTGCCAGCAGTTACTCCGGCGGTGTTAGCTATGGCTACACCTTC.

The DNA of the CDR3 is TGTGCCAGCAAAGACAAAGCGAACACCGGGGAGCTGTTTTTT. Translating gives CASKDKANTGELFF. V usage is TRBV2 and J usage is TRBJ2-2; D is unresolved. V was shortened by 7 bases and J by 0 bases, with 9 bases between the two germline ends. The length of the CDR3 is 14 residues. Germline CDR1 and CDR2: SNHLY and FYNNEI.

This chain links TRBV4-2 with TRBJ2-7, with 8 bases that match TRBD2. Germline trimming cut 0 bases from V and 1 base from J; bases unmatched to any gene: 17. CDR1 is LGHNA, CDR2 YNFKEQ, per germline. The CDR3 loop spans 20 amino acids. The CDR3 nucleotides read TGTGCCAGCAGCCAAGATTATGGGACACCGGGGGGGAGTAGGTCCTACGAGCAGTACTTC. Its translation: CASSQDYGTPGGSRSYEQYF.

This sequence joins TRBV10-3 and TRBJ1-5; a weak D match, TRBD1 (6 bases). This CDR3 spans 18 amino acids. Trimming left V 6 bases short and J 4 bases short, with 25 bases between. Germline V lookup: CDR1 ENHRY, CDR2 SYGVKD. In DNA, the CDR3 is TGTGCCATCAGAACCACAGGGATGTATACCGGTTCAAATCAGCCCCAGCATTTT. It is translated as CAIRTTGMYTGSNQPQHF.

This clone was counted between two and nine times. CDR3 protein: CASSTWAGGTGELFF. The CDR3 DNA follows: TGTGCCAGCAGTACTTGGGCAGGGGGCACCGGGGAGCTGTTTTTT. The V and J genes are TRBV27 and TRBJ2-2; 7 positions agree with TRBD1. The CDR3 extends over 15 amino acids. From germline, CDR1 is MNHEY and CDR2 SMNVEV (reference sequence). Trimming removed 5 bases from V and 4 bases from J; junction bases left unmatched: 7.

The V and J genes are TRBV10-3 and TRBJ1-6, with D tentatively TRBD1 (6 bases). CDR3 length: 11 amino acids. V was trimmed by 9 bases and J by 9 bases, leaving 9 bases between them. Looked up from germline, CDR1 is ENHRY and CDR2 is SYGVKD. In nucleotides, the CDR3 is TGTGCCATTTCAGGGGTTTCACCCCTCCACTTT. Its translation is CAISGVSPLHF.

A single count supports this clone. The genes are TRBV28 and TRBJ2-7, with 11 bases that match TRBD2. Germline lookup yields CDR1 MDHEN and CDR2 SYDVKM. J gave up 0 bases and V 3 bases, and 7 bases lay outside the gene matches. The CDR3 extends over 17 amino acids. The CDR3 DNA reads TGTGCCAGCAGTTTTCCGACTAGCGGGGCCAGCTCCTACGAGCAGTACTTC. Amino acid sequence: CASSFPTSGASSYEQYF.

The chain couples TRBV12-5 to TRBJ2-5; 8 positions agree with TRBD2. CDR1 LGHNT and CDR2 FRNRAP come from the germline V gene. Unmatched junction bases numbered 11, after V lost 6 bases and J lost 2 bases. The CDR3 is 16 residues long. DNA of the CDR3: TGTGCTAGTGGAACCCCGCGGGGGGCGGGTCAAGAGACCCAGTACTTC. This sequence encodes CASGTPRGAGQETQYF.

This rearrangement joins TRBV7-9 to TRBJ2-3, with TRBD2 matching over 13 bases. The J segment lost 2 bases and the V segment lost 2 bases, leaving 10 bases of the junction unmatched. This CDR3 comprises 19 residues. Germline CDR1 SEHNR, CDR2 FQNEAQ (reference sequence). Here the CDR3 reads CASSLSPTSGRKVTDTQYF. The DNA for the CDR3 is TGTGCCAGCAGCTTATCTCCGACTAGCGGGAGGAAGGTCACAGATACGCAGTATTTT. Full variable domain (missing parts from reference TRBV7-9 and TRBJ2-3): DTGVSQNPRHKITKRGQNVTFRCDPISEHNRLYWYRQTLGQGPEFLTYFQNEAQLEKSRLLSDRFSAERPKGSFSTLEIQRTEQGDSAMYLCASSLSPTSGRKVTDTQYFGPGTRLTVL.

This chain links TRBV28 with TRBJ2-3, with TRBD2 identical over 8 bases. Germline V gives CDR1 MDHEN, CDR2 SYDVKM. Trimming removed 2 bases from V and 2 bases from J; junction bases left unmatched: 3. The CDR3 contains 15 residues. Written as DNA, the CDR3 is TGTGCCAGCAGTTTAACGGGGGGGAACACAGATACGCAGTATTTT. Translated, it gives CASSLTGGNTDTQYF.

The V call is TRBV18, the J call TRBJ1-1; possible D gene TRBD1, 6 bases. Per germline, CDR1 KGHSH and CDR2 LQKENI. V shed 6 bases and J shed 1 base, with 12 bases lying between them. The CDR3 sequence is 14 residues long. The CDR3 loop is CASSQQGRNTEAFF. The CDR3 nucleotides read TGTGCCAGCTCGCAACAGGGTCGGAACACTGAAGCTTTCTTT. The variable domain in full, completed from reference TRBV18 and TRBJ1-1, reads NAGVMQNPRHLVRRRGQEARLRCSPMKGHSHVYWYRQLPEEGLKFMVYLQKENIIDESGMPKERFSAEFPKEGPSILRIQQVVRGDSAAYFCASSQQGRNTEAFFGQGTRLTVV.

The V and J genes are TRBV9 and TRBJ2-7; D is uncertain. V was cut by 0 bases and J by 2 bases, with 6 bases left in between. Germline loops: CDR1 SGDLS, CDR2 YYNGEE. This CDR3 region has 13 residues. Written as DNA, the CDR3 is TGTGCCAGCAGCGTAGGTACGGCCTACGAGCAGTACTTC. This sequence encodes CASSVGTAYEQYF.

The rearrangement uses TRBV18 and TRBJ1-1, with no clear D. The germline gives CDR1 KGHSH, CDR2 LQKENI. The CDR3 extends over 16 amino acids. Trimming removed 4 bases at V and 2 bases at J, with 17 bases between. CDR3 bases: TGTGCCAGCTCACTAATCAGCTTGACTGGAAACACTGAAGCTTTCTTT. Its protein is CASSLISLTGNTEAFF. Together with reference TRBV18 and TRBJ1-1, the CDR3 gives the full variable domain: NAGVMQNPRHLVRRRGQEARLRCSPMKGHSHVYWYRQLPEEGLKFMVYLQKENIIDESGMPKERFSAEFPKEGPSILRIQQVVRGDSAAYFCASSLISLTGNTEAFFGQGTRLTVV.

The chain is built from TRBV11-1 and TRBJ2-2, with a weak D call TRBD2 (7 bases). This CDR3 has 15 amino acids. Looked up from germline, CDR1 is SGHAT and CDR2 is FQDESV (reference sequence). The V and J ends lost 5 bases and 1 base respectively, with 11 bases between them. The CDR3 DNA sequence: TGTGCCAGCAGCAAAGGGGGGGTGAACACCGGGGAGCTGTTTTTT. Amino acids: CASSKGGVNTGELFF.

The chain joins TRBV5-1 to TRBJ1-1, with D possibly matching TRBD1 (6 bases). The germline V gene encodes CDR1 SGHRS and CDR2 YFSETQ. This CDR3 contains 15 residues. V was pared by 2 bases and J by 1 base, with 12 bases between. The CDR3 DNA reads as TGCGCCAGCAGCTTAACCGGGACATCGAACACTGAAGCTTTCTTT. This encodes CASSLTGTSNTEAFF.

A single count supports this clone. This chain uses TRBV15 with TRBJ2-7; 9 bases agree with TRBD1. CDR1 LNHNV and CDR2 YYDKDF come from the germline V gene (reference sequence). V dropped 0 bases and J dropped 2; count of bases not matched to a gene: 2. The CDR3 contains 15 residues. The CDR3 loop is CATSRDRDRAYEQYF. DNA of the CDR3: TGTGCCACCAGCAGAGATAGGGACAGGGCCTACGAGCAGTACTTC.

The chain combines TRBV11-3 with TRBJ2-5, with TRBD1 identical over 8 bases. The J segment lost 5 bases and the V segment lost 5 bases, leaving 7 bases of the junction unmatched. The CDR3 runs 14 residues. Germline V CDR1 and CDR2: SGHNT, YENEEA. The CDR3 loop is CASSPGGASETQYF. The CDR3 region has the DNA TGTGCCAGCAGCCCAGGGGGCGCGTCGGAGACCCAGTACTTC.

The chain combines TRBV9 with TRBJ2-1, with 10 bases matching TRBD2. The germline V gene encodes CDR1 SGDLS and CDR2 YYNGEE. The V gene end was trimmed by 0 bases and the J gene end by 4 bases; junction bases not matched to a gene: 4. This CDR3 has 16 residues. The CDR3 DNA reads as TGTGCCAGCAGCGTAGAATTAGCGGGAGGATACAATGAGCAGTTCTTC. It specifies CASSVELAGGYNEQFF. Using reference TRBV9 and TRBJ2-1 for the parts outside the CDR3, the full variable domain is DSGVTQTPKHLITATGQRVTLRCSPRSGDLSVYWYQQSLDQGLQFLIQYYNGEERAKGNILERFSAQQFPDLHSELNLSSLELGDSALYFCASSVELAGGYNEQFFGPGTRLTVL.

This clone was recorded only once. The V gene is TRBV7-2, the J gene TRBJ2-5; TRBD1 aligns across 7 bases. Per germline, CDR1 SGHTA and CDR2 FQGNSA. The CDR3 is 14 residues long. Germline trimming cut 2 bases from V and 2 bases from J; bases unmatched to any gene: 2. The CDR3, as DNA: TGTGCCAGCAGCTTACTCAGGGGGCAAGAGACCCAGTACTTC. This sequence encodes CASSLLRGQETQYF.

The chain employs TRBV19 and TRBJ2-5; 7 bases are shared with TRBD1. Germline V lookup: CDR1 LNHDA, CDR2 SQIVND (reference sequence). The CDR3 sequence is 15 residues long. The junction had 12 bases not matched to a gene; V was cut back by 10 bases and J by 1 base. CDR3 region: CATNARQGRQETQYF. For the CDR3, the DNA is TGTGCCACCAACGCCCGACAGGGACGCCAAGAGACCCAGTACTTC.

This chain joins TRBV6-1 and TRBJ2-4; TRBD1 is a possible D gene (6 bases). The CDR3 contains 17 residues. Trimming removed 0 bases from V and 3 bases from J, with 15 bases in between. CDR1 is MNHNS and CDR2 is SASEGT in the germline V gene. CDR3 in DNA: TGTGCCAGCAGTGAAGCGGTAAACAGGGCGGGCAAAAACATTCAGTACTTC. Protein product: CASSEAVNRAGKNIQYF.